This T cell receptor beta chain was observed in a study of blood T cells in healthy people across ages. Germline values: CDR1 SEHNR, CDR2 FQNEAQ (reference sequence). The CDR3 covers 16 residues. Trimming pared 3 bases from V and 4 bases from J, leaving 16 bases between. Next came a second PCR, run for roughly 6 to 11 cycles, which used a sample-barcoded 5' primer along with a J-beta primer mix. One entry per CDR3 protein results from TCRdb running MiXCR on the 5' RACE reads. This table holds 730,000 or so distinct CDR3 sequences, around 43% found once. The sequenced material came from blood. The J gene is TRBJ2-1, the V gene TRBV7-9; D might be TRBD2 (5 bases). This receptor was taken from a man older than 75 in good health. CDR3 bases: TGTGCCAGCAGCTTGCTAGGACTCCCACCGTACAATGAGCAGTTCTTC. Translated, it gives CASSLLGLPPYNEQFF.